This T cell receptor beta chain was retrieved from a study of cytomegalovirus exposure and HLA in healthy donors. Study overall: Approximately 190 million T cells yielded some 100 million unique TCR beta sequences, as an earlier analysis found. Study-wide results and caveats: With further analysis later on, most CMV-associated TCR beta chains appeared HLA-restricted.

Concerning this clone: Its antigen is not known.

The PCR was carried out with 60 Vbeta primers and 13 Jbeta primers. Measured with immunoSEQ multiplex PCR; TCRdb has only the in-frame clones, and not every one. Counted here are fewer than 85,000 clones, less than 80% occurring once; the ten biggest clones make up 9.5% to 13%. Germline loops: CDR1 SGHTA, CDR2 FQGTGA. The CDR3 is 15 amino acids. The ends lost 5 bases at V and 4 bases at J; junction bases unmatched: 3. The specimen sequenced was PBMCs. The sequence derives from a woman between 40 and 55 years old in good health and CMV-seropositive. The chain couples TRBV7-3 to TRBJ2-1, with 12 bases matching TRBD2. In DNA form, the CDR3 reads TGTGCCAGCAGCCTAGGACTAGCGGGGTACAATGAGCAGTTCTTC. Its translation: CASSLGLAGYNEQFF.